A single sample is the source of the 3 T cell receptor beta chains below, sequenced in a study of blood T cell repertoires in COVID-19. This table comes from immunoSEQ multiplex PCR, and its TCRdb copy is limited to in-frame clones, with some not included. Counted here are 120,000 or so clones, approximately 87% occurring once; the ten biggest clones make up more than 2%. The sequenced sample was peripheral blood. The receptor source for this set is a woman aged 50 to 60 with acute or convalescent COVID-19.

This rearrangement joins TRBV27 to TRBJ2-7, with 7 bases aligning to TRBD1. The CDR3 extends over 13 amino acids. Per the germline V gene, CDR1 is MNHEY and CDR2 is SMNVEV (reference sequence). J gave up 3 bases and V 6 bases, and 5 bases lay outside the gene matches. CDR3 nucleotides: TGTGCCAGCAGGAGAACAGGGGACTACGAGCAGTACTTC. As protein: CASRRTGDYEQYF.

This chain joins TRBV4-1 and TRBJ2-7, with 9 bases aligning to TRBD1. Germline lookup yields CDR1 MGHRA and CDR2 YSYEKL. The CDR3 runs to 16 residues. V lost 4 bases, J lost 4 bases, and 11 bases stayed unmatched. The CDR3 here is CASSLGSGTGIYEQYF. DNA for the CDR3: TGCGCCAGCAGCCTCGGCTCCGGGACAGGGATTTACGAGCAGTACTTC.

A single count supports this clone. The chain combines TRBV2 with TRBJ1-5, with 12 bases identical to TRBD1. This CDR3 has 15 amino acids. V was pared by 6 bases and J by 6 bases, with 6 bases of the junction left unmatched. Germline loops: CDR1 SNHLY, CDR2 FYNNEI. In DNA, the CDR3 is TGTGCCAGCAGCCCCGGGACAGGGGGCTTTCAGCCCCAGCATTTT. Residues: CASSPGTGGFQPQHF.